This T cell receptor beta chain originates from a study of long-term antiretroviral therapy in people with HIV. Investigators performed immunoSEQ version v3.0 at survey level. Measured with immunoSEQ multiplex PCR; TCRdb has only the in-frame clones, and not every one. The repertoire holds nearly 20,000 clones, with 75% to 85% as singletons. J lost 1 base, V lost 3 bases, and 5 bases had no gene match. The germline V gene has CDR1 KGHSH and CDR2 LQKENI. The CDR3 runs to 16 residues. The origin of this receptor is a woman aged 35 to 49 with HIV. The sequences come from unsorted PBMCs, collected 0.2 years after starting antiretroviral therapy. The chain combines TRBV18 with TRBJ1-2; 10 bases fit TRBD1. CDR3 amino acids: CASSPAGQGVNYGYTF. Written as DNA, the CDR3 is TGTGCCAGCTCACCTGCCGGACAGGGGGTTAACTATGGCTACACCTTC.